Each of the 21 T cell receptor beta chains below was sequenced from the same sample in a study of blood T cells in healthy people across ages. For the second PCR, which ran for roughly 7 to 11 cycles, a sample-barcoded 5' primer and a J-beta primer mix were used. TCRdb re-called the 5' RACE reads with MiXCR, one entry per CDR3 protein. The table has 710,000 or so distinct CDR3 sequences, around a fifth seen once. Sequenced: blood. Receptors originate from a man in his 70s in good health.

This clonotype has a handful of counts. V and J are TRBV20-1 and TRBJ2-1, with D maybe TRBD2 (6 bases). The CDR3 has 15 residues. Germline V gene data show CDR1 as DFQATT and CDR2 as SNEGSKA (reference sequence). V was trimmed by 1 base and J by 6 bases, leaving 16 bases between them. For the CDR3, the DNA is TGCAGTGCTAGAGTTCCGATGGGGGGATCCAATGAGCAGTTCTTC. Translation gives CSARVPMGGSNEQFF.

In this sample, this clonotype turned up a few times. This chain joins TRBV6-7 and TRBJ2-3; 12 bases match TRBD1. TRBV6-7 is classed as an ORF, of uncertain function. V trimming: 5 bases; J trimming: 2 bases; junction bases outside the gene matches: 20. The CDR3 contains 21 residues. The CDR3 region is CASSADAGQGARRTVTDTQYF. The DNA for the CDR3 is TGTGCCAGCAGTGCGGACGCGGGACAGGGGGCGCGTAGAACCGTCACAGATACGCAGTATTTT.

The chain employs TRBV19 and TRBJ1-6, with TRBD1 as a possible D gene (6 bases). The V end was cut by 7 bases, the J end by 0 bases, with 10 bases between. CDR3 length equals 15 residues. In germline, CDR1 is LNHDA, CDR2 SQIVND (reference sequence). The CDR3 DNA is TGTGCCAGTAAGGGGGGGAGCTCCTATAATTCACCCCTCCACTTT. Protein product: CASKGGSSYNSPLHF. The entire variable domain, with the rest obtained from reference TRBV19 and TRBJ1-6, is as follows: DGGITQSPKYLFRKEGQNVTLSCEQNLNHDAMYWYRQDPGQGLRLIYYSQIVNDFQKGDIAEGYSVSREKKESFPLTVTSAQKNPTAFYLCASKGGSSYNSPLHFGNGTRLTVT.

This rearrangement joins TRBV27 to TRBJ1-2; D unresolved. Germline-derived CDR1 and CDR2 are MNHEY and SMNVEV (reference sequence). The CDR3 is 14 amino acids. Between the trimmed V and J ends, which lost 8 bases and 2 bases, there was a span of 15 bases. CDR3 protein: CASASLTKNYGYTF. The DNA for the CDR3 is TGTGCCAGCGCCTCCCTCACCAAGAACTATGGCTACACCTTC.

This clonotype showed up just once. The genes are TRBV2 and TRBJ1-2; D unclear. Trimming pared 0 bases from V and 6 bases from J, leaving 11 bases between. The CDR3 covers 14 residues. Germline V gene data show CDR1 as SNHLY and CDR2 as FYNNEI. The CDR3 here is CASSEARAGDGYTF. In DNA, the CDR3 is TGTGCCAGCAGTGAAGCGAGGGCAGGCGATGGCTACACCTTC. Together with reference TRBV2 and TRBJ1-2, the CDR3 gives the full variable domain: EPEVTQTPSHQVTQMGQEVILRCVPISNHLYFYWYRQILGQKVEFLVSFYNNEISEKSEIFDDQFSVERPDGSNFTLKIRSTKLEDSAMYFCASSEARAGDGYTFGSGTRLTVV.

The sample holds a few counts of this clonotype. V gene TRBV20-1 combines with J gene TRBJ1-1; 8 bases align to TRBD1. J gave up 3 bases and V 6 bases, and 6 bases lay outside the gene matches. The CDR3 runs 13 residues. CDR1 and CDR2 from the germline V gene are DFQATT and SNEGSKA (reference sequence). This chain's CDR3 is CSALRGQDTEAFF. The CDR3 DNA reads as TGCAGTGCACTCAGGGGGCAGGACACTGAAGCTTTCTTT.

V is TRBV4-1 and J is TRBJ2-4; 10 nucleotides line up with TRBD1. CDR3 length: 14 amino acids. Germline V gene lookup returns CDR1 MGHRA and CDR2 YSYEKL. Losses at the gene ends were 5 bases for V and 6 bases for J; bases not matched to a gene: 4. The CDR3 sequence is CASSSGTGANIQYF. CDR3 in DNA: TGCGCCAGCAGCTCCGGGACAGGGGCAAACATTCAGTACTTC.

The gene calls are TRBV18 and TRBJ1-4; D is unresolved. Germline values: CDR1 KGHSH, CDR2 LQKENI. V was cut by 3 bases and J by 5 bases, with 13 bases left in between. The CDR3 runs to 15 residues. This CDR3 reads CASSPNRGGNEKLFF. CDR3 nucleotide sequence: TGTGCCAGCTCACCGAATAGAGGAGGCAATGAAAAACTGTTTTTT.

This clonotype was detected only a few times. The rearrangement joins TRBV28 to TRBJ2-4; either TRBD1 or TRBD2 may supply D (5 bases each). There are 17 residues in the CDR3. V lost 6 bases and J lost 0, with 18 bases in between. CDR1 is MDHEN, CDR2 SYDVKM, per germline. The CDR3 nucleotides are TGTGCCAGCAGCCGGGACGCCCAGGTCCTAGCCAAAAACATTCAGTACTTC. Its translation: CASSRDAQVLAKNIQYF.

This clonotype has just a few counts. The chain is built from TRBV19 and TRBJ1-1; unclear D gene. The germline CDR1 and CDR2 sequences are LNHDA and SQIVND (reference sequence). V dropped 3 bases and J dropped 0 bases, with 11 bases sitting between them. The CDR3 contains 15 residues. CDR3 sequence reads: CASSIWNGLNTEAFF. The CDR3, as DNA: TGTGCCAGTAGTATTTGGAACGGATTGAACACTGAAGCTTTCTTT.

This clonotype was recorded a few times. V is TRBV28 and J is TRBJ1-5; D is undetermined. This CDR3 is built from 12 residues. Trimming stripped 5 bases from V and 6 bases from J, with 8 bases between. Per germline, CDR1 MDHEN and CDR2 SYDVKM. Here the CDR3 reads CASSGHLQPQHF. The CDR3 DNA follows: TGTGCCAGCAGTGGCCATCTTCAGCCCCAGCATTTT.

In DNA form, the CDR3 reads TGTGCCAGCTCACCAAGCCAGGGGGCGACGTACGAGCAGTACTTC. Encoded protein: CASSPSQGATYEQYF. The chain combines TRBV18 with TRBJ2-7, with 8 bases fitting TRBD1. Trimming cost V 2 bases and J 4 bases; bases outside gene matches: 7. The CDR3 is 15 amino acids. Germline V gives CDR1 KGHSH, CDR2 LQKENI.

This clonotype occurred a few times. Relative to the germline gene, one junction end is altered; a read error may explain this. The chain links TRBV12-3 or TRBV12-4 to TRBJ1-1; 8 nucleotides agree with TRBD1. This CDR3 region has 13 residues. In DNA, the CDR3 is TGCGCCAGCATGGTGGACAGGGCCGCTGAAGCTTTCTTT. Translating it yields CASMVDRAAEAFF.

This clonotype was counted only a few times. The chain is built from TRBV3-1 and TRBJ1-5, with D tentatively TRBD1 (5 bases). CDR3 length equals 14 residues. The germline gives CDR1 LGHDT, CDR2 YNNKEL (reference sequence). Trimming stripped 0 bases from V and 6 bases from J, with 9 bases between. The CDR3 sequence: CASSQEGVSQPQHF. The CDR3 DNA is TGTGCCAGCAGCCAAGAAGGGGTAAGTCAGCCCCAGCATTTT. Based on the CDR3 plus reference TRBV3-1 and TRBJ1-5, the full variable domain is DTAVSQTPKYLVTQMGNDKSIKCEQNLGHDTMYWYKQDSKKFLKIMFSYNNKELIINETVPNRFSPKSPDKAHLNLHINSLELGDSAVYFCASSQEGVSQPQHFGDGTRLSIL.

The V and J genes are TRBV6-5 and TRBJ2-1, with a tentative D call TRBD1 (6 bases). Trimming cost V 4 bases and J 1 base, with 17 bases left between them. The CDR3 length is 17 residues. Germline CDR1 and CDR2: MNHEY and SVGAGI. CDR3 coding DNA: TGTGCCAGCAGTTGGGGGCAGGGACAAGGATCCTACAATGAGCAGTTCTTC. Translating gives CASSWGQGQGSYNEQFF.

This clonotype was observed a handful of times. V usage is TRBV2 and J usage is TRBJ2-7; 7 bases are a match to TRBD1. The CDR3 sequence is 12 residues long. CDR1 is SNHLY and CDR2 is FYNNEI in the germline V gene. J was trimmed by 3 bases and V by 7 bases; bases with no gene match: 3. The CDR3 sequence: CASTRDSYEQYF. CDR3 in DNA: TGTGCCAGCACCCGGGACAGCTACGAGCAGTACTTC.

In this sample, this clonotype turned up a few times. The chain uses TRBV7-9 and TRBJ2-2, with D maybe TRBD2 (5 bases). In germline, CDR1 is SEHNR, CDR2 FQNEAQ (reference sequence). V lost 5 bases to trimming and J lost 6 bases, with 16 bases between them. There are 15 residues in the CDR3. The DNA for the CDR3 is TGTGCCAGCAGCAAACTAGTTCGTTCGTCCGGGGAGCTGTTTTTT. It codes for CASSKLVRSSGELFF.

The chain couples TRBV15 to TRBJ2-3; 10 bases are shared with TRBD2. The junction had 8 bases not matched to a gene; V was cut back by 4 bases and J by 4 bases. CDR3 size: 16 residues. Germline values: CDR1 LNHNV, CDR2 YYDKDF (reference sequence). CDR3 nucleotides: TGTGCCACCAGCATCGAAATAGCGGGAGGACCAGATACGCAGTATTTT. Translation: CATSIEIAGGPDTQYF. The full variable domain, in which reference TRBV15 and TRBJ2-3 provide the parts outside the CDR3, is DAMVIQNPRYQVTQFGKPVTLSCSQTLNHNVMYWYQQKSSQAPKLLFHYYDKDFNNEADTPDNFQSRRPNTSFCFLDIRSPGLGDTAMYLCATSIEIAGGPDTQYFGPGTRLTVL.

This clonotype was counted only a few times. The chain joins TRBV29-1 to TRBJ2-3; the D gene is possibly TRBD1 (6 bases). V lost 7 bases and J 6 bases, leaving 14 bases between the germline ends. CDR1 is SQVTM, CDR2 ANQGSEA, per germline. The length of the CDR3 is 12 residues. CDR3 nucleotide sequence: TGCAGCGCCCTTGGACAGTCCGATACGCAGTATTTT. Translated, it gives CSALGQSDTQYF.

A note on this clonotype: One end of the junction fails to match germline, which may point to a read error. J is TRBJ1-2 and V is TRBV12-3 or TRBV12-4, with TRBD1 as a possible D gene (6 bases). The CDR3 consists of 15 residues. The CDR3 nucleotides read TGTGCCGGCAGGGACACATCGGCAAGGGATTATGGCTACACCTTC. It specifies CAGRDTSARDYGYTF.

The V and J genes are TRBV10-2 and TRBJ2-1, with 10 bases identical to TRBD2. The CDR3 contains 14 residues. Unmatched junction bases numbered 5, after V lost 9 bases and J lost 3 bases. CDR1 and CDR2 from the germline V gene are WSHSY and SAAADI. The CDR3 is CASSSGGVYNEQFF. In DNA form, the CDR3 reads TGCGCCAGTTCTAGCGGGGGAGTCTACAATGAGCAGTTCTTC.